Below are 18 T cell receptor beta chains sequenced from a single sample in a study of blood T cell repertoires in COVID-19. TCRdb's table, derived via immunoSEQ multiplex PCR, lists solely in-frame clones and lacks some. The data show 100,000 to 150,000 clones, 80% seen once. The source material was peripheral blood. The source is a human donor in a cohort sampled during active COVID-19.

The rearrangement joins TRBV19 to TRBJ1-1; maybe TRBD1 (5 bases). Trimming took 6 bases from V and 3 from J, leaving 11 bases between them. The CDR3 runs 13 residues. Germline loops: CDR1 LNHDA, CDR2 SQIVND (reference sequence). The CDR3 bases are TGTGCCAGTAGCGCGGACACGGACACTGAAGCTTTCTTT. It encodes CASSADTDTEAFF.

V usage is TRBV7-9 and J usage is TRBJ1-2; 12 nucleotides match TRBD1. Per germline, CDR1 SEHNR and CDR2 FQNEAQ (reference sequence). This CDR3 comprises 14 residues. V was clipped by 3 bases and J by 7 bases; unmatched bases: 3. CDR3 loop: CASSLGQGASGYTF. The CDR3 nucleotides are TGTGCCAGCAGCTTGGGACAGGGGGCAAGTGGCTACACCTTC.

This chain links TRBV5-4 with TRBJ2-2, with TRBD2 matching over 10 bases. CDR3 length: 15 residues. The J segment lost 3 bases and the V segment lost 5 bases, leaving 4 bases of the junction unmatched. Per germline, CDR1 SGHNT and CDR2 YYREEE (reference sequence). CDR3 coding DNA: TGTGCCAGCAGGGGTCTAGCGGGAGACACCGGGGAGCTGTTTTTT. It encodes CASRGLAGDTGELFF.

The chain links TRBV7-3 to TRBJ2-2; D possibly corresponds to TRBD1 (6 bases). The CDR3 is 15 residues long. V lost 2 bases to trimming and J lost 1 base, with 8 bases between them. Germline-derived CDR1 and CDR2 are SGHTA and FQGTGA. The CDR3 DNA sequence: TGTGCCAGCAGCTTAGGGACATTGAACACCGGGGAGCTGTTTTTT. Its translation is CASSLGTLNTGELFF.

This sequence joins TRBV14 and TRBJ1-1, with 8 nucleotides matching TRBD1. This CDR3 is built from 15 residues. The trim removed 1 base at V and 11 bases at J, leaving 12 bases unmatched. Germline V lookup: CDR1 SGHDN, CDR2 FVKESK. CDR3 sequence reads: CASSQVGPRQGTAFF. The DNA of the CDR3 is TGTGCCAGCAGCCAAGTAGGTCCGCGACAGGGGACGGCTTTCTTT.

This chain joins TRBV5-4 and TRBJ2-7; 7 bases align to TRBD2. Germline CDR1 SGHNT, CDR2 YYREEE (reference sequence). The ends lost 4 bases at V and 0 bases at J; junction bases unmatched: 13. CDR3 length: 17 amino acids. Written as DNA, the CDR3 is TGTGCCAGCAGCCCGAGGGAGGGACGGGAGGCCTCCTACGAGCAGTACTTC. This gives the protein CASSPREGREASYEQYF.

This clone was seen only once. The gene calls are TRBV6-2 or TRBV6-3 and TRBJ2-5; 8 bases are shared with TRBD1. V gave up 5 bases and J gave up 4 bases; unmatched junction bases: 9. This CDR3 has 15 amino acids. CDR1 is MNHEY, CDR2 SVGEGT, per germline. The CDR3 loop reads CASSVRQGLRETQYF. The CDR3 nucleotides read TGTGCCAGCAGTGTACGACAGGGGCTGAGAGAGACCCAGTACTTC.

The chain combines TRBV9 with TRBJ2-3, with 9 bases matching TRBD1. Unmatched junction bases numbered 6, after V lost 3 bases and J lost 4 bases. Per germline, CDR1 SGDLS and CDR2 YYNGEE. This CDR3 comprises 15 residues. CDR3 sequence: CASSGDREVSDTQYF. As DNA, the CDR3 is TGTGCCAGCAGCGGGGACAGGGAGGTTTCAGATACGCAGTATTTT.

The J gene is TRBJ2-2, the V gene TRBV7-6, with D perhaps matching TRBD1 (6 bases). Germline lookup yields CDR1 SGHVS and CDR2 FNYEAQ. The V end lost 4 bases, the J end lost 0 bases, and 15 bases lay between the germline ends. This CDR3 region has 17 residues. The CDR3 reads CASSSLPQGTNTGELFF. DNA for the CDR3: TGTGCCAGCAGCTCCCTTCCACAGGGAACGAACACCGGGGAGCTGTTTTTT.

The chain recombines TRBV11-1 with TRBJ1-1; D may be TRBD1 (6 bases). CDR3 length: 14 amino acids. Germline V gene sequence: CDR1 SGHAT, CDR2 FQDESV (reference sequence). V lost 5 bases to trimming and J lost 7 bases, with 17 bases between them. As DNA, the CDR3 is TGTGCCAGCAGCCGTACAGGGAATAGGAATGAAGCTTTCTTT. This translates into CASSRTGNRNEAFF.

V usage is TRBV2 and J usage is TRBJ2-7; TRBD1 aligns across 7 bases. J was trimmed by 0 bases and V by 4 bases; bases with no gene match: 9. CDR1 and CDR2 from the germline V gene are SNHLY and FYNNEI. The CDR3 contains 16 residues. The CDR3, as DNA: TGTGCCAGCAGTGCCTCCGGGACAGCGATCTCCTACGAGCAGTACTTC. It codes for CASSASGTAISYEQYF.

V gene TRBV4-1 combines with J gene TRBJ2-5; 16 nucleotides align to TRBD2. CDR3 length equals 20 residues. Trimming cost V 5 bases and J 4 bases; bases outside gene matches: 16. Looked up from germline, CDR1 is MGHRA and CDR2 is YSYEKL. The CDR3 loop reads CASSGTRGLAGGQNRETQYF. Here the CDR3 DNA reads TGCGCCAGCAGCGGAACACGGGGACTAGCGGGAGGGCAGAACAGAGAGACCCAGTACTTC.

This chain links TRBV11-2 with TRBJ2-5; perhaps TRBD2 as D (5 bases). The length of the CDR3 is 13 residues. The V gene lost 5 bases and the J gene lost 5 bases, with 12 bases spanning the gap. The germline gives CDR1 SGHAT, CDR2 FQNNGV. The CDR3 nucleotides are TGTGCCAGCAGCCGGAATCTAGCCGAGACCCAGTACTTC. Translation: CASSRNLAETQYF.

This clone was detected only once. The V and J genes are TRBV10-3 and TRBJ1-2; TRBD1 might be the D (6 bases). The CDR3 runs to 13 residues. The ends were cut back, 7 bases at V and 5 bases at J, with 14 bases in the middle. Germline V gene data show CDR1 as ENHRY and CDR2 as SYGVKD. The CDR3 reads CAITEGEGYGYTF. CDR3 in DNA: TGTGCCATCACGGAGGGGGAGGGGTATGGCTACACCTTC.

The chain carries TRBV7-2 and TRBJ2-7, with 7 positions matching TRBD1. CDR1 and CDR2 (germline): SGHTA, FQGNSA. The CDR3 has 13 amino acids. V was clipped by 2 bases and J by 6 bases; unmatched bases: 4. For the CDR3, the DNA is TGTGCCAGCAGCTTAATACAGGGGAGCGAGCAGTACTTC. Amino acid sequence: CASSLIQGSEQYF.

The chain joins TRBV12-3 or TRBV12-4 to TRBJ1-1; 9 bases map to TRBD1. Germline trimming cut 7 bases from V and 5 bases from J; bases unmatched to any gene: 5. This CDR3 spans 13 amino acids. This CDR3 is CASNAGTGTEAFF. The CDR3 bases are TGTGCCAGCAACGCCGGGACAGGGACTGAAGCTTTCTTT.

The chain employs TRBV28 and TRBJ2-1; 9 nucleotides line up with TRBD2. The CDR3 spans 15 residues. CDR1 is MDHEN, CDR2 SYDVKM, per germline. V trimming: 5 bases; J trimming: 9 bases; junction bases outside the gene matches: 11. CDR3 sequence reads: CASSALAGGLGEQFF. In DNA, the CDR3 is TGTGCCAGCAGTGCCCTGGCGGGAGGGCTCGGTGAGCAGTTCTTC.

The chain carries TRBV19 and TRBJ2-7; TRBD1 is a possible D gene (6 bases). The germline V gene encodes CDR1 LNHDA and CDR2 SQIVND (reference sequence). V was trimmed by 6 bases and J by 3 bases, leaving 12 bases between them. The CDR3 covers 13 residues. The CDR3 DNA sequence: TGTGCCAGTAGACAGGGACGATTCTACGAGCAGTACTTC. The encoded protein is CASRQGRFYEQYF.